This TCR beta chain appears in the sequencing data of a study of PD-1 blockade in classical Hodgkin lymphoma (dated by TCRdb to 2020 to 2022). Study-level background: Nivolumab dosing was 3 mg/kg intravenously every 2 weeks, continuing until either disease progression or unacceptable toxicity. A peripheral blood immune signature of response to PD-1 blockade in classical Hodgkin lymphoma was defined using TCR beta sequencing and CyTOF. On the study overall, not on this receptor specifically: Diversity was lower in patients who began nivolumab less than 1 year after ASCT, so these patients were left out of later analyses to avoid confounding by immune reconstitution. The study was limited to a single clinical trial cohort, and causes of repertoire differences, possibly disease activity or prior therapy, remained undefined. Among trial patients, those achieving complete response had baseline diversity similar to that of newly diagnosed patients, while diversity was significantly lower in partial responders and progressors. A significant rise by C4D1 was seen in CD4+ but not CD8+ TCR diversity (p=0.0027 vs p=0.16), with the rise being most apparent in complete responders (p=0.02). Baseline TCR diversity was reported to be lower in newly diagnosed patients than in healthy donors, and even lower in relapsed/refractory patients.

This clone was seen just once. No cognate antigen has been identified for it. Base-call qualities are not available, and no considerably larger clone is one nucleotide away. Genomic DNA was extracted with the Qiagen DNeasy kit from unsorted PBMCs and from negatively selected CD4+ and CD8+ fractions. TCR beta CDR3 regions were subjected to amplification by immunoSEQ multiplex PCR with primers that anneal to V and J segments. A synthetic immune receptor repertoire was used to minimize amplification bias, and any remaining bias was removed computationally after sequencing. The original pipeline was this. Custom Python scripts were used to quantify repertoire diversity as the Shannon entropy index. The unsorted, CD4+ and CD8+ repertoires were each analyzed separately, with the exception of combined analyses, where CD4+ and CD8+ sequences were merged in silico. Clonal expansion was defined as at least a 2-fold frequency increase after treatment relative to C1D1, with a pseudocount of 0.5 for undetected baseline clones. Clones with 0 or 1 copy at C1D1 were defined as singleton clones, while clones with 2 or more copies were defined as non-singleton clones. Clones expanded in unsorted samples were labelled as CD4+, CD8+ or unknown by matching protein sequences in sorted samples from the same patient. Wilcoxon tests were applied to paired samples to test diversity changes from C1D1 to C4D1. TCRdb obtained this table from immuneACCESS and retained in-frame rearrangements with V and J assigned. These tables miss some clones; where compared with another copy, unresolved V genes account for less than half of the shortfall, and the remainder is unexplained. V and J calls and clone size are as listed in that table; D and trimming were resolved from the DNA. The sample table contains 70,000 or so clones; only one count was recorded for about 93% of them. Over 6.5% of the sample comes from the top ten.

Its CDR3 holds 14 amino acids, cysteine through phenylalanine. The DNA shown is the 42-base CDR3, in frame from base 1. A distance of 10 bases separates the germline ends of V and J, which lose 5 bases and 1 base respectively. The germline V gene sets CDR1 to SGHTA and CDR2 to FQGTGA. Explained via the paper, the time point label denotes: cycle 1 day 1 (C1D1), immediately before nivolumab initiation. All trial patients had relapsed after autologous stem cell transplantation, with cohorts A, B and C differing in prior brentuximab vedotin exposure. A total of over 55 patients with relapsed/refractory classical Hodgkin lymphoma made up the trial cohort, and each patient's best overall response was complete response, partial response or progressive disease. In the multi-cohort phase II CheckMate 205 trial, trial patients received single-agent nivolumab. An independent review committee assessed best overall response by applying the 2007 International Working Group response criteria. Trial PBMCs were collected just before the start of nivolumab (C1D1) and during therapy at cycle 2 day 1 and cycle 4 day 1. Peripheral blood was collected in 8 mL Vacutainer Cell Preparation Tubes, from which PBMCs were isolated by centrifugation and then cryopreserved.

Recombination linked TRBV7-3 to TRBJ2-3; no confident D gene assignment can be made. Sample: peripheral blood mononuclear cells (PBMCs), taken at baseline. The TCR originated in a human donor with classical Hodgkin lymphoma. CDR3 sequence: CASSPVPGTDTQYF. The DNA is TGTGCCAGCAGCCCCGTCCCGGGCACAGATACGCAGTATTTT.